This T cell receptor (beta chain) was found in a study of neurological immune-mediated disorders. Broader study findings: The greatest TCR clonal expansion occurred in HTLV-1-associated myelopathy and the least in multiple sclerosis, which fell below healthy controls. Phylogenetic grouping put 18 of 34 multiple sclerosis patients' repertoires into one related-CDR3 cluster, a possible signature.

TCRdb called the 5' RACE reads again in MiXCR, with one record for every CDR3 protein. This sample has 95,000 to 150,000 distinct CDR3 sequences, with roughly 3.4% found just once. The CDR3 length is 16 residues. V gave up 3 bases and J gave up 0 bases, with 11 bases separating them. This clonotype was seen repeatedly, ten times or more. The target antigen is unknown. The rearrangement joins TRBV12-3 or TRBV12-4 to TRBJ2-2, with D unclear. The TCR was taken from a woman aged 25 to 39 with multiple sclerosis. The material sequenced was PBMCs. The CDR3 here is CASSFPPGANTGELFF. The CDR3 DNA follows: TGTGCCAGCAGTTTCCCCCCCGGCGCGAACACCGGGGAGCTGTTTTTT.